This T cell receptor beta chain came from a study of graft-versus-host responses after intestinal transplantation. Whole-study context: Transplantation in recipients was multivisceral, liver-intestinal, or isolated intestinal.

The study's findings and limits: Early HvG declines after transplant were associated with peak circulating GvH clone levels. Within the allografts of patients who had graft-donor T cell macrochimerism, graft-versus-host to host-versus-graft clonal ratios were high. Recipient marrow harbored GvH clones, some of which surfaced first in ileum or blood.

Germline V CDR1 and CDR2: SGHTA, FQGNSA. The ends were cut back, 5 bases at V and 4 bases at J, with 15 bases in the middle. The CDR3 runs to 14 residues. This clone appeared once. Antigen: not known. Some clones are missing from TCRdb's copy, which holds only in-frame ones; the method was immunoSEQ multiplex PCR. The top ten hold roughly 1% of the sample, which has some 97,000 clones, approximately 84% seen once. Sample: unstimulated CD4+ T cells sorted from spleen or lymph node cells, taken before transplant. This clonotype was sampled from a human donor who was the organ donor for an intestinal transplant. The V call is TRBV7-2, the J call TRBJ2-7; a weak D match, TRBD1 (5 bases). CDR3 nucleotide sequence: TGTGCCAGCAGCCGTGCCCCAGGGTGGTACGAGCAGTACTTC. It is translated as CASSRAPGWYEQYF.